Described below is a single T cell receptor (beta chain) sequence and its context. Sequencing used immunoSEQ multiplex PCR; TCRdb keeps in-frame clones, though not all of them. The profile shows over 450,000 clones, roughly nine tenths of them singletons. This sample stems from a study of blood T cell repertoires in COVID-19. This clonotype was obtained from a woman aged 45-65 years with COVID-19, enrolled during active disease. The sample comprised peripheral blood.

This CDR3 is CASSPTGGGQPQHF. The CDR3 DNA sequence: TGTGCCAGCAGCCCGACAGGGGGCGGTCAGCCCCAGCATTTT. This chain links TRBV6-5 with TRBJ1-5; 10 bases map to TRBD1. This CDR3 comprises 14 residues. Germline values: CDR1 MNHEY, CDR2 SVGAGI. V was clipped by 6 bases and J by 6 bases; unmatched bases: 5.